This T cell receptor beta chain stems from a study of blood T cells in healthy people across ages. The study, taken as a whole, reports: Fewer expanded clones and more diversity marked long-lived versus aged donors.

Using a J-beta primer mix together with a sample-barcoded 5' primer, a second PCR was run for roughly 6 to 12 cycles. One entry per CDR3 protein results from TCRdb running MiXCR on the 5' RACE reads. The data contain some 1.4 million distinct CDR3 sequences, 42% of them seen just once; the ten biggest clones take up approximately 7.9%. This clonotype has just a few counts. Its matching antigen is unknown. Those donating, healthy Caucasian individuals from Russia, were aged about 6 to 95. Trimming took 3 bases from V and 2 from J; bases not matched to a gene: 17. This CDR3 comprises 19 residues. Germline loops: CDR1 MNHEY, CDR2 SMNVEV (reference sequence).

Sequenced sample: blood. The chain is built from TRBV27 and TRBJ1-1, with 8 nucleotides matching TRBD1. This TCR derives from a young woman in good health. The CDR3 here is CASSFQGYPTGAFNTEAFF. In nucleotides, the CDR3 is TGTGCCAGCAGTTTCCAAGGGTACCCGACAGGGGCTTTCAACACTGAAGCTTTCTTT.